This TCR beta chain was captured in a study of T cell repertoires in cytomegalovirus infection. Study at large: It can be stated that public TCR beta signatures indicated CMV infection as well as a matching HLA type.

General observations from the study: Cumulated frequencies of public TCR beta families served to identify carriers of CMV plus the relevant HLA. HLA-C-restricted CMV-specific TCR beta clonotypes prevailed in the ex vivo response.

The CDR3 covers 14 residues. Germline assignment: CDR1 DFQATT and CDR2 SNEGSKA (reference sequence). About this clonotype itself: The antigen is undetermined.

TCRdb recomputed calls from the reads with MiXCR, one row per CDR3 protein. Of 150,000 to 200,000 distinct CDR3 sequences listed, more than 9% are singletons. The sequenced sample consisted of PBMCs. This receptor was taken from a human donor in good health (CMV status not recorded). Some clones in this sample may be carry-over from other donors' samples. The rearrangement uses TRBV20-1 and TRBJ2-3; the match to TRBD2 covers 13 bases. CDR3 coding DNA: TGCAGCGGTACTAGCGGGGGGGCCACAGATACGCAGTATTTT. Translated: CSGTSGGATDTQYF.